The 13 T cell receptor beta chains below were found in one sample sequenced in a study of Ad26.COV2.S vaccination and SARS-CoV-2 variants. The assay was immunoSEQ multiplex PCR, and TCRdb's table has in-frame clones only and misses some. The sample lists fewer than 400,000 clones, about 88% occurring once. Noted treatment: 15 to 20 received Ad26.COV2.S at low or high dose, single or two shots; 5 received placebo; per-sample allocation not given. Sampling happened 63 days after the first vaccine or placebo injection. The specimen was peripheral blood, collected in a trial of Ad26.COV2.S vaccine versus placebo. The receptors were gathered from a person aged 18-65 years who received the Ad26.COV2.S COVID-19 vaccine or a placebo.

This chain joins TRBV7-2 and TRBJ2-2, with unresolved D. This CDR3 region has 18 residues. Per germline, CDR1 SGHTA and CDR2 FQGNSA. V was shortened by 1 base and J by 0 bases, with 15 bases between the two germline ends. The CDR3 DNA sequence: TGTGCCAGCAGCTTAGTTTCCCGACCGTCCGCGAACACCGGGGAGCTGTTTTTT. It encodes CASSLVSRPSANTGELFF.

J is TRBJ2-7 and V is TRBV28, with no clear D. The length of the CDR3 is 11 residues. Germline-derived CDR1 and CDR2 are MDHEN and SYDVKM. Trimming took off 4 bases at V and 2 bases at J, with 3 bases between the two ends. The DNA for the CDR3 is TGTGCCAGCAGTTCCCCCTACGAGCAGTACTTC. It specifies CASSSPYEQYF.

Comment on this clone: The same CDR3 is also encoded by other DNA sequences in this sample. The CDR3, as DNA: TGTGCCTGGAGTGTTCTTGCGGGGACGAACACCGGGGAGCTGTTTTTT. It codes for CAWSVLAGTNTGELFF. This chain connects TRBV30 to TRBJ2-2; D is perhaps TRBD2 (6 bases). V lost 0 bases and J lost 0, with 11 bases in between. The CDR3 is 16 residues long. Germline V gives CDR1 GTSNPN, CDR2 SVGIG (reference sequence).

A word on this clone: Germline and junction disagree at one end, which may indicate a read error. This chain uses TRBV7-2 with TRBJ2-7; D unclear. The length of the CDR3 is 13 residues. Germline CDR1 is SGHTA and CDR2 is FQGNSA. The CDR3 DNA follows: TGTGCCAGCAGCTTAAGTGTTTCATACTCCCCGTCTTTC. Its translation: CASSLSVSYSPSF.

This sequence joins TRBV18 and TRBJ1-5, with 11 nucleotides matching TRBD1. CDR3 length: 16 residues. CDR1 is KGHSH, CDR2 LQKENI, per germline. The V gene end was trimmed by 4 bases and the J gene end by 6 bases; junction bases not matched to a gene: 8. In nucleotides, the CDR3 is TGTGCCAGCTCACTCAGCGGACAGGGGGCTGGTCAGCCCCAGCATTTT. Encoded protein: CASSLSGQGAGQPQHF.

The V call is TRBV5-4, the J call TRBJ2-7; either TRBD1 or TRBD2 may fit D (5 bases each). The CDR3 totals 15 residues. Germline lookup yields CDR1 SGHNT and CDR2 YYREEE (reference sequence). V was pared by 5 bases and J by 4 bases, with 19 bases between. CDR3 DNA: TGTGCCAGCAGGCCAAAATGGGACCAGCAATACGAGCAGTACTTC. Translated, it gives CASRPKWDQQYEQYF.

V is TRBV2 and J is TRBJ2-5; no clear D gene. V lost 5 bases, J lost 2 bases, and 9 bases lay in between. The CDR3 covers 13 residues. Looked up from germline, CDR1 is SNHLY and CDR2 is FYNNEI. The CDR3 is CASSTALQETQYF. In DNA, the CDR3 is TGTGCCAGCAGTACAGCGTTACAAGAGACCCAGTACTTC.

The V call is TRBV18, the J call TRBJ2-7, with 8 bases that match TRBD1. From germline, CDR1 is KGHSH and CDR2 LQKENI. Trimming at V came to 5 bases and at J to 0 bases, leaving 9 bases not matched to a gene. There are 16 residues in the CDR3. The CDR3 nucleotides read TGTGCCAGCTCAACCGGGACAGGAGACCTCTCCTACGAGCAGTACTTC. This encodes CASSTGTGDLSYEQYF.

V gene TRBV7-8 combines with J gene TRBJ1-2, with 8 bases identical to TRBD1. This CDR3 has 16 amino acids. Germline CDR1 reads SGHVS; CDR2 reads FQNEAQ. The V segment lost 5 bases and the J segment 5 bases; nucleotides outside the gene matches: 13. CDR3 sequence: CASSPRTGLAGYGYTF. The CDR3 DNA is TGTGCCAGCAGCCCACGGACAGGGTTGGCTGGGTATGGCTACACCTTC.

This clone was counted once. The chain employs TRBV18 and TRBJ2-7; tentatively, D is TRBD1 or TRBD2 (5 bases each). From germline, CDR1 is KGHSH and CDR2 LQKENI. Trimming cost V 3 bases and J 4 bases, with 10 bases left between them. The length of the CDR3 is 13 residues. CDR3 amino acids: CASSPGAQYEQYF. Written as DNA, the CDR3 is TGTGCCAGCTCACCCGGGGCACAATACGAGCAGTACTTC. Filled out from reference TRBV18 and TRBJ2-7, the complete variable domain reads NAGVMQNPRHLVRRRGQEARLRCSPMKGHSHVYWYRQLPEEGLKFMVYLQKENIIDESGMPKERFSAEFPKEGPSILRIQQVVRGDSAAYFCASSPGAQYEQYFGPGTRLTVT.

This clone was seen a handful of times. V usage is TRBV5-1 and J usage is TRBJ2-3, with a tentative D call TRBD2 (6 bases). V was clipped by 1 base and J by 1 base, with 10 bases between them. CDR3 length equals 15 residues. Germline-derived CDR1 and CDR2 are SGHRS and YFSETQ. The DNA for the CDR3 is TGCGCCAGCAGCTTGTTGCCTAGCGGCACAGATACGCAGTATTTT. Protein sequence: CASSLLPSGTDTQYF.

This clone was seen only a few times. The chain joins TRBV5-1 to TRBJ1-5, with no clear D. Germline V lookup: CDR1 SGHRS, CDR2 YFSETQ. The CDR3 has 19 residues. Trimming stripped 4 bases from V and 3 bases from J, with 26 bases between. CDR3 amino acids: CASSHRSRNRRSINQPQHF. In nucleotides, the CDR3 is TGCGCCAGCAGCCACCGATCTCGTAACAGACGGTCAATCAATCAGCCCCAGCATTTT.

The CDR3 sequence is CATPLRTSGSIGYEQYF. The CDR3 region has the DNA TGTGCCACGCCTCTTCGGACTAGCGGGAGTATCGGCTACGAGCAGTACTTC. This chain links TRBV24-1 with TRBJ2-7, with 13 bases fitting TRBD2. The CDR3 totals 17 residues. Germline V lookup: CDR1 KGHDR, CDR2 SFDVKD. The junction had 14 bases not matched to a gene; V was cut back by 10 bases and J by 3 bases.